The clone carrying this T cell receptor (beta chain) showed up just a few times. This sample was taken from a study of blood T cells in healthy people across ages. This CDR3 spans 12 amino acids. The ends were cut back, 0 bases at V and 13 bases at J, with 13 bases in the middle. Looked up from germline, CDR1 is MNHNS and CDR2 is SASEGT. Primers used in a second PCR of about 7 to 12 cycles were a sample-barcoded 5' primer and a J-beta primer mix. TCRdb reanalysed the 5' RACE reads using MiXCR and keeps one entry per CDR3 protein. The repertoire has 850,000 or so distinct CDR3 sequences, 29% of them found once; the top ten carry 15% to 20%.

Material for sequencing was blood. This receptor was taken from a woman older than 75 in good health. The chain has TRBV6-1 and TRBJ2-7; D unclear. The DNA for the CDR3 is TGTGCCAGCAGTGAAGCGGTCCCGGGCTCCTACTTC. Its protein is CASSEAVPGSYF.